This T cell receptor (beta chain) came from a study of shared clonotypes between healthy human individuals. General study points: Compared with memory subsets, naive subsets generally had larger estimated richness. Though the depth was large, rarefaction showed that sorted-subset sequencing was incomplete. The sharing of 4% to 5.5% of naive CD4 clonotypes was seen across several donors.

The authors distributed each subset's genomic DNA evenly over several immunoSEQ plates. Clones were read by immunoSEQ multiplex PCR, and TCRdb kept only the in-frame ones, dropping some. The table shows about 1,500,000 clones, with around 97% occurring only once. Trimming pared 4 bases from V and 5 bases from J, leaving 22 bases between. The length of the CDR3 is 17 residues. Germline V gene sequence: CDR1 KGHSH, CDR2 LQKENI. This clone was observed a handful of times. The antigen remains undetermined. The sample was naive CD4+ T cells sorted from blood. Subset defined: CD45RA+ positively selected. This receptor was identified in a man aged 30 to 45 in good health. The rearrangement joins TRBV18 to TRBJ2-3; D possibly corresponds to TRBD2 (6 bases). The CDR3 reads CASSQYRGAGSGDTQYF. The CDR3 DNA sequence: TGTGCCAGCTCACAATATCGCGGCGCGGGGTCTGGAGATACGCAGTATTTT.